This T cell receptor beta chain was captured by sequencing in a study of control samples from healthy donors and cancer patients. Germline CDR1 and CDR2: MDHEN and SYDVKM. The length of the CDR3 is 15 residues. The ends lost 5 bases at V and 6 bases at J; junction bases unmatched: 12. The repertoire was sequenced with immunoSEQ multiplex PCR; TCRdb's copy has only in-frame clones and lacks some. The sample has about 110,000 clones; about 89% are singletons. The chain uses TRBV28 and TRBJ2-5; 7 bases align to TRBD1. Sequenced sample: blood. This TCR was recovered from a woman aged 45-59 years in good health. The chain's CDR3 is CASSQTGRTEKTQYF. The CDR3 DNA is TGTGCCAGCAGTCAGACAGGGAGAACGGAAAAGACCCAGTACTTC. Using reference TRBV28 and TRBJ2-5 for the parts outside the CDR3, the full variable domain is DVKVTQSSRYLVKRTGEKVFLECVQDMDHENMFWYRQDPGLGLRLIYFSYDVKMKEKGDIPEGYSVSREKKERFSLILESASTNQTSMYLCASSQTGRTEKTQYFGPGTRLLVL.